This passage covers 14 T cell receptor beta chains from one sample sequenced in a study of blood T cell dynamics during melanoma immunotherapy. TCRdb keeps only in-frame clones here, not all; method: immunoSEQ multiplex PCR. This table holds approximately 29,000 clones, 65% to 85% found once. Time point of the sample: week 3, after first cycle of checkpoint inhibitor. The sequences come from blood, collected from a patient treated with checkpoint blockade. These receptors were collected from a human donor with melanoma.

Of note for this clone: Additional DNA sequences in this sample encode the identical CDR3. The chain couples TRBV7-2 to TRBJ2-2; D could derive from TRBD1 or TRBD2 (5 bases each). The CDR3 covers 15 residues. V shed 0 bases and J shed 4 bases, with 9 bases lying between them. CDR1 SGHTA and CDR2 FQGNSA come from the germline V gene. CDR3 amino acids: CASSLAGGGTGELFF. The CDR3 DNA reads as TGTGCCAGCAGCTTAGCGGGTGGGGGCACCGGGGAGCTGTTTTTT.

This CDR3 is CASSYSPGRANYGYTF. The CDR3 DNA reads as TGTGCCAGCAGTTACTCCCCGGGCAGGGCTAACTATGGCTACACCTTC. The chain is built from TRBV6-6 and TRBJ1-2; tentatively, D is TRBD1 (5 bases). There are 16 residues in the CDR3. Germline CDR1 and CDR2: MNHNY and SVGAGI (reference sequence). With 0 bases removed from V and 0 bases from J, the gap between germline ends came to 11 bases.

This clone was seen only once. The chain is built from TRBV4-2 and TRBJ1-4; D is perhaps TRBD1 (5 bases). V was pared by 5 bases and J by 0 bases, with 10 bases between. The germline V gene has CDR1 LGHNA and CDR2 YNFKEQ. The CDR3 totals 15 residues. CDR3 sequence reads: CASSTGGTTNEKLFF. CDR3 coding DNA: TGTGCCAGCAGCACGGGGGGGACAACTAATGAAAAACTGTTTTTT.

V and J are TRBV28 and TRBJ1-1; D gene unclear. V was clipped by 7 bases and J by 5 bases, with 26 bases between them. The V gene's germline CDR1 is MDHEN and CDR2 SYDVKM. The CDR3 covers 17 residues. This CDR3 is CASNSVGLGQFGTEAFF. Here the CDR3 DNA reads TGTGCCAGCAACTCAGTAGGTCTAGGGCAGTTCGGGACTGAAGCTTTCTTT.

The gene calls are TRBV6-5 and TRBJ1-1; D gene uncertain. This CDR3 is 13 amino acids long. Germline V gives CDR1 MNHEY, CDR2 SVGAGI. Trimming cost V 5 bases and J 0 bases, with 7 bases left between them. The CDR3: CASSTNLNTEAFF. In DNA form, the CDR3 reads TGTGCCAGCAGTACAAATCTGAACACTGAAGCTTTCTTT.

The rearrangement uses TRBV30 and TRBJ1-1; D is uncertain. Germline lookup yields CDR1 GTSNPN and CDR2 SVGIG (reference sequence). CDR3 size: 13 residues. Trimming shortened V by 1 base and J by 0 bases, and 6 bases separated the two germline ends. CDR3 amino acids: CAWSETVNTEAFF. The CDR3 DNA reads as TGTGCCTGGAGTGAAACGGTGAACACTGAAGCTTTCTTT.

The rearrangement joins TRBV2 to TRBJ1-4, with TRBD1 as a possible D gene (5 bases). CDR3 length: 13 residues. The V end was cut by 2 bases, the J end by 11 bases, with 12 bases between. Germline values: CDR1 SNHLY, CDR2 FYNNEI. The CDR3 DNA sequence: TGTGCCAGCAGTGAACACAGAGGGGAGAAACTGTTTTTT. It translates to CASSEHRGEKLFF.

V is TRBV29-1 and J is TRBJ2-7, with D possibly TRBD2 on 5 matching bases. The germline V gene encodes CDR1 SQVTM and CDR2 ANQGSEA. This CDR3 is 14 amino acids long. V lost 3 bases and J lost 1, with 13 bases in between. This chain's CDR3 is CSVEGGGPSYEQYF. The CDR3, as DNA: TGCAGCGTTGAGGGCGGAGGACCTTCCTACGAGCAGTACTTC.

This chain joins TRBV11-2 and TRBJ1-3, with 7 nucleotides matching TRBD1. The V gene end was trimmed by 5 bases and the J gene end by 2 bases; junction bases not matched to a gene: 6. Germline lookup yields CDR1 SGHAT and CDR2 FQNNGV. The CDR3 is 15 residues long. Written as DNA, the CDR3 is TGTGCCAGCAGCCCTCGTGGACAGGCTGGAAACACCATATATTTT. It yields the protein CASSPRGQAGNTIYF.

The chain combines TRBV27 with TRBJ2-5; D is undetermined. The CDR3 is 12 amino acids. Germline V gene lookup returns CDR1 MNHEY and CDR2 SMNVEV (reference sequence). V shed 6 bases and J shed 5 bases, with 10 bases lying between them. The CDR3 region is CASRSVGETQYF. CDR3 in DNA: TGTGCCAGCAGATCCGTAGGGGAGACCCAGTACTTC.

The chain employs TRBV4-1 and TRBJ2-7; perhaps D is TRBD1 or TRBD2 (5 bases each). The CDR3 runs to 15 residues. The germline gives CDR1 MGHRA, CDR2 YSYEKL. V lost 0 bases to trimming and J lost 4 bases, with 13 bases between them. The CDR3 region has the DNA TGCGCCAGCAGCCAAGATCCACCGGGACGGTACGAGCAGTACTTC. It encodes CASSQDPPGRYEQYF.

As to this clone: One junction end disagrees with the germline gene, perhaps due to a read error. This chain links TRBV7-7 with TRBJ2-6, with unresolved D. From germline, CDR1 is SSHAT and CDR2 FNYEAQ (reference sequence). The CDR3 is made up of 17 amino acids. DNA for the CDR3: TGTGCTAGCAGCTTAGGTCTGGGAAAGACTGGGGCCAACGTCCTGACTTTC. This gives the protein CASSLGLGKTGANVLTF.

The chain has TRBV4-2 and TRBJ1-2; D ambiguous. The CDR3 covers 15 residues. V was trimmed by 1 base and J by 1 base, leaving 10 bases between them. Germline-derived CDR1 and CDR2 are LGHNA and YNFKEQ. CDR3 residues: CASSQVEGSNYGYTF. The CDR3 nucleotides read TGTGCCAGCAGCCAAGTAGAAGGGAGTAACTATGGCTACACCTTC.

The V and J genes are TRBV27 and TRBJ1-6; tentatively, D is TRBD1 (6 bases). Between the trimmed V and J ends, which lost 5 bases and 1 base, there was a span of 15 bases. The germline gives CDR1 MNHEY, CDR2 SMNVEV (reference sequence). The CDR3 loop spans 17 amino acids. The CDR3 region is CASSTLQGPSYNSPLHF. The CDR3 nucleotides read TGTGCCAGCAGTACCCTACAGGGCCCGTCCTATAATTCACCCCTCCACTTT.